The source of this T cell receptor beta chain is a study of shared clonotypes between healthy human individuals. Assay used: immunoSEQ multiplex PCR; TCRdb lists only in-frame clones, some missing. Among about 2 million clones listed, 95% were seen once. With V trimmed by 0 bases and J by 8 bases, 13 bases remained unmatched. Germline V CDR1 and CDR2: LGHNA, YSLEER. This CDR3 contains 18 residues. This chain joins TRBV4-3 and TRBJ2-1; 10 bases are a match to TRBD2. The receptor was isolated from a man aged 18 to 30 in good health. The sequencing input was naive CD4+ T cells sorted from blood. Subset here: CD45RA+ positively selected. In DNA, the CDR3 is TGCGCCAGCAGCCAAGATTTCAGCGGGAGGGTAATAAGGGATGAGCAGTTCTTC. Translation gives CASSQDFSGRVIRDEQFF.